This TCR beta chain was documented in a study of blood T cell repertoires in COVID-19. Overall study context: The United States, Italy and Spain were the sources of the acute and convalescent COVID-19 samples. Sources were T cells, B-cell-depleted T cells, or PBMCs; the material itself was cDNA or gDNA.

CDR1 is LGHNT and CDR2 is FRNRAP in the germline V gene. This CDR3 is 18 amino acids long. The V and J ends lost 4 bases and 0 bases, in that order; junction bases with no gene match: 9. One Seattle source followed patients from active infection through their disease course. Per the original data handling: Estimates of nucleated cell counts were drawn from the amplification of reference gene primers. Method: immunoSEQ multiplex PCR; TCRdb's copy keeps in-frame clones and lacks some. V, J and clone size are those of that table, while D and trimming were read from the DNA. The profile shows about 38,000 clones, around 70% of them singletons.

The chain carries TRBV12-5 and TRBJ1-6; TRBD1 aligns across 7 bases. This receptor was obtained from a man between 65 and 85 years old with COVID-19, enrolled during active disease. The sequenced sample was peripheral blood. Here the CDR3 DNA reads TGTGCTAGTGGTTCGCTTCGGGACAGCAACTCCTATAATTCACCCCTCCACTTT. Its translation: CASGSLRDSNSYNSPLHF.